This TCR beta chain comes out of a study of T cell clonality in common variable immunodeficiency. Sequencing was performed with immunoSEQ multiplex PCR; in TCRdb, only in-frame clones are kept and a portion is missing. This set yields 40,000 to 55,000 clones and no singletons; the top ten hold about 6.5%. The table lists this clone with a few counts. Its matching antigen is unknown. Study conclusions and caveats: Reportedly, TCR beta sequences from common variable immunodeficiency showed fewer deletions and N-nucleotide insertions.

The TCR originated in a person between 18 and 70 years old in good health. The specimen sequenced was peripheral blood mononuclear cells.

The sequenced part of the CDR3 DNA is TGTGCCTGGAATGGCGGACTAGAAAACACAGATCCC. This sequence encodes CAWNGGLENTDP. The CDR3 in full is CAWNGGLENTDPQHF. V gene TRBV30 combines with J gene TRBJ1-5, with unresolved D. The read is 3 residues too short to cover the CDR3 end, so that end is filled in from the germline J gene. Germline V gene lookup returns CDR1 GTSNPN and CDR2 SVGIG (reference sequence). CDR3 size: 15 residues.